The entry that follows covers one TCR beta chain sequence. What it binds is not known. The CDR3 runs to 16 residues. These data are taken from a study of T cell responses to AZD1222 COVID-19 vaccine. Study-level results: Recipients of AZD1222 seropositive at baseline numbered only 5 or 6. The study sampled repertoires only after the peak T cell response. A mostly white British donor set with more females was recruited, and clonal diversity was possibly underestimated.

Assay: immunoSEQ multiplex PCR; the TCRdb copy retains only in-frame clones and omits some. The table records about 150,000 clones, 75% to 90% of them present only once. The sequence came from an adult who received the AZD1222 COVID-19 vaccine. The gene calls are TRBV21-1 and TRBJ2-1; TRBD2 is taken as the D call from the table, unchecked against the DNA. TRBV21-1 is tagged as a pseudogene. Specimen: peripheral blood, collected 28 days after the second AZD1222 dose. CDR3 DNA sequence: TGTGCCAGCAGCAAAGCGCGCGGAGCCGAATACAATGAGCAGTTCTTC. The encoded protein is CASSKARGAEYNEQFF.